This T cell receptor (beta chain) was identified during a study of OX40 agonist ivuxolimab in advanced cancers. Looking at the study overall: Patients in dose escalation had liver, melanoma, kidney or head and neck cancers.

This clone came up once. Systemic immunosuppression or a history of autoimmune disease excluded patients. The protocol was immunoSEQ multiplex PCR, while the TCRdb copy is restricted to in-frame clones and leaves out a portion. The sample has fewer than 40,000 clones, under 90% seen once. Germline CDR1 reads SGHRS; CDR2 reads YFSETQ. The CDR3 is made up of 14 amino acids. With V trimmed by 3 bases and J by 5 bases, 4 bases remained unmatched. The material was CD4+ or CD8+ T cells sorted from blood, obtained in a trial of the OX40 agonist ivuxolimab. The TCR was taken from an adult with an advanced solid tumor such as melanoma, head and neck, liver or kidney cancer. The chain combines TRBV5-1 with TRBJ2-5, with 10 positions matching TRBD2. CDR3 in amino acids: CASSWASGSETQYF. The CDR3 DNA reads TGCGCCAGCAGCTGGGCTAGCGGGAGTGAGACCCAGTACTTC.